The 18 T cell receptor beta chains listed next were all sequenced from one sample in a study of control samples from healthy donors and cancer patients. Method: immunoSEQ multiplex PCR; TCRdb's copy keeps in-frame clones and lacks some. Seen here are about 180,000 clones, 90% to 95% observed once, and the top ten hold 1.3% to 1.5%. Material: blood. All receptors come from a man aged 25 to 40 in good health.

V and J are TRBV6-2 or TRBV6-3 and TRBJ2-1; 7 bases are a match to TRBD1. The CDR3 runs 16 residues. V dropped 5 bases and J dropped 3; count of bases not matched to a gene: 10. Germline CDR1 is MNHEY and CDR2 is SVGEGT. The CDR3 region has the DNA TGTGCCAGCAGTGGGACAGAGGACCGAAGCTACAATGAGCAGTTCTTC. This sequence encodes CASSGTEDRSYNEQFF.

In its sample, this clone was seen once. This chain uses TRBV11-3 with TRBJ2-2, with D maybe TRBD2 (6 bases). The CDR3 is made up of 15 amino acids. Germline V gene lookup returns CDR1 SGHNT and CDR2 YENEEA. Trimming stripped 3 bases from V and 2 bases from J, with 10 bases between. The chain's CDR3 is CASSLEGLNTGELFF. CDR3 nucleotide sequence: TGTGCCAGCAGCTTGGAGGGGTTAAACACCGGGGAGCTGTTTTTT.

The V and J genes are TRBV7-2 and TRBJ2-1; 9 nucleotides line up with TRBD2. This CDR3 contains 17 residues. Per the germline V gene, CDR1 is SGHTA and CDR2 is FQGNSA. V was clipped by 4 bases and J by 3 bases; unmatched bases: 10. CDR3 DNA: TGTGCCAGCAGCTCGGAGGTGACTAGCGGCCGCTACAATGAGCAGTTCTTC. It encodes CASSSEVTSGRYNEQFF.

The chain has TRBV3-1 (or the pseudogene TRBV3-2) and TRBJ1-4; D is unresolved. The CDR3 consists of 17 residues. CDR1 and CDR2 from the germline V gene are LGHDT and YNNKEL (reference sequence). Between the trimmed V and J ends, which lost 2 bases and 5 bases, there was a span of 18 bases. The CDR3 loop is CASSQRRPNLGNEKLFF. The CDR3 region has the DNA TGTGCCAGCAGCCAACGCAGGCCCAACCTGGGGAATGAAAAACTGTTTTTT.

The chain links TRBV6-5 to TRBJ2-7; D may match TRBD1 or TRBD2 (5 bases each). Per the germline V gene, CDR1 is MNHEY and CDR2 is SVGAGI. V was pared by 5 bases and J by 0 bases, with 8 bases between. The CDR3 loop spans 13 amino acids. The CDR3: CASSKGSSYEQYF. The CDR3 DNA reads TGTGCCAGCAGTAAGGGGAGCTCCTACGAGCAGTACTTC.

Only one count was recorded for this clone. This chain uses TRBV12-3 or TRBV12-4 with TRBJ1-1; TRBD1 might be the D (5 bases). V was trimmed by 6 bases and J by 5 bases, leaving 13 bases between them. The CDR3 is 13 residues long. CDR3 region: CASRTSGGTEAFF. The CDR3 region has the DNA TGTGCCAGCAGGACGTCCGGGGGGACTGAAGCTTTCTTT.

This clone was picked up one time. This chain connects TRBV20-1 to TRBJ2-1, with 8 bases matching TRBD1. Germline values: CDR1 DFQATT, CDR2 SNEGSKA (reference sequence). After removal of 3 bases from V and 5 bases from J, the junction contained 9 bases not matched to a gene. This CDR3 has 15 residues. CDR3 residues: CSASRLGQGDNEQFF. CDR3 nucleotides: TGCAGTGCTAGTCGGCTTGGACAGGGTGACAATGAGCAGTTCTTC.

Note on this clone: A read error may produce the germline difference seen at one junction end. This sample also contains other DNA sequences that code for the same CDR3. The chain links TRBV15 to TRBJ1-1, with D possibly being TRBD1 (6 bases). CDR1 LNHNV and CDR2 YYDKDF come from the germline V gene (reference sequence). The CDR3 runs 16 residues. The chain's CDR3 is CATSRDLTGWNTEAFF. The DNA for the CDR3 is TGCGCCACCAGCAGAGATCTCACAGGGTGGAACACTGAAGCTTTCTTT.

The rearrangement joins TRBV7-2 to TRBJ2-7; 9 positions match TRBD1. Germline lookup yields CDR1 SGHTA and CDR2 FQGNSA. The V segment lost 1 base and the J segment 7 bases; nucleotides outside the gene matches: 11. This CDR3 comprises 16 residues. CDR3 residues: CASSLGRAGQGREQYF. The CDR3 region has the DNA TGTGCCAGCAGCTTAGGGCGGGCGGGACAGGGCCGGGAGCAGTACTTC.

The chain recombines TRBV11-2 with TRBJ2-1; unclear D gene. The CDR3 is 14 amino acids. The germline gives CDR1 SGHAT, CDR2 FQNNGV. V was trimmed by 1 base and J by 7 bases, leaving 11 bases between them. CDR3 nucleotide sequence: TGTGCCAGCAGCTTAGTCCGCACCAGAAATGAGCAGTTCTTC. Protein product: CASSLVRTRNEQFF. The entire variable domain, with the rest obtained from reference TRBV11-2 and TRBJ2-1, is as follows: EAGVAQSPRYKIIEKRQSVAFWCNPISGHATLYWYQQILGQGPKLLIQFQNNGVVDDSQLPKDRFSAERLKGVDSTLKIQPAKLEDSAVYLCASSLVRTRNEQFFGPGTRLTVL.

The chain employs TRBV18 and TRBJ1-1; no clear D. V shed 3 bases and J shed 3 bases, with 11 bases lying between them. Germline assignment: CDR1 KGHSH and CDR2 LQKENI. The CDR3 is 14 amino acids. The CDR3 region is CASSPQSDHTEAFF. The CDR3 nucleotides read TGTGCCAGCTCACCCCAAAGCGACCACACTGAAGCTTTCTTT.

The chain has TRBV19 and TRBJ1-1, with 9 positions matching TRBD1. The V and J ends lost 7 bases and 1 base, in that order; junction bases with no gene match: 7. The CDR3 runs 15 residues. Germline loops: CDR1 LNHDA, CDR2 SQIVND (reference sequence). CDR3 nucleotide sequence: TGTGCCAGTACCAGGACAGGGGACCCGAACACTGAAGCTTTCTTT. Amino acid sequence: CASTRTGDPNTEAFF.

V usage is TRBV5-1 and J usage is TRBJ2-1; the D gene is possibly TRBD2 (5 bases). Germline CDR1 SGHRS, CDR2 YFSETQ. Trimming removed 4 bases at V and 5 bases at J, with 10 bases between. This CDR3 is 13 amino acids long. CDR3: CASSMDFNNEQFF. The CDR3 bases are TGCGCCAGCAGCATGGACTTTAACAATGAGCAGTTCTTC.

This clone came up once. V is TRBV2 and J is TRBJ2-5, with no clear D. This CDR3 has 14 residues. CDR1 and CDR2 from the germline V gene are SNHLY and FYNNEI. V shed 0 bases and J shed 5 bases, with 10 bases lying between them. The CDR3 loop reads CASSEASRRETQYF. For the CDR3, the DNA is TGTGCCAGCAGTGAAGCGAGCCGCCGGGAGACCCAGTACTTC.

The chain has TRBV10-3 and TRBJ1-6, with TRBD1 matching over 9 bases. Germline assignment: CDR1 ENHRY and CDR2 SYGVKD. This CDR3 is built from 15 residues. V lost 3 bases to trimming and J lost 7 bases; unmatched junction nucleotides: 4. CDR3 protein: CAISEFDRGNSPLHF. The CDR3 DNA reads TGTGCCATCAGTGAATTTGACAGGGGGAATTCACCCCTCCACTTT.

This clone was counted once. CDR3 amino acids: CASSLSRANTGELFF. The CDR3, as DNA: TGCGCCAGCAGCTTGTCCAGGGCGAACACCGGGGAGCTGTTTTTT. This sequence joins TRBV5-1 and TRBJ2-2; perhaps TRBD1 as D (5 bases). Germline-derived CDR1 and CDR2 are SGHRS and YFSETQ. CDR3 length: 15 amino acids. V was trimmed by 1 base and J by 0 bases, leaving 7 bases between them.

This clone was recorded a few times. The chain has TRBV25-1 and TRBJ2-2; the D is unclear. This CDR3 spans 16 amino acids. V lost 3 bases, J lost 0 bases, and 11 bases lay in between. Germline CDR1 reads MGHDK; CDR2 reads SYGVNS. CDR3 in DNA: TGTGCCAGCAGTGATTCTGGGGTTACGAACACCGGGGAGCTGTTTTTT. Translation: CASSDSGVTNTGELFF.

J is TRBJ1-2 and V is TRBV3-1 (or the pseudogene TRBV3-2), with 9 bases aligning to TRBD1. V shed 8 bases and J 7 bases; nucleotides not matched to a gene: 14. This CDR3 has 15 residues. Germline CDR1 reads LGHDT; CDR2 reads YNNKEL (reference sequence). CDR3 in DNA: TGTGCCAGCCCCCCAGGGACAGGGCGGGATGGTGGCTACACCTTC. Translated, it gives CASPPGTGRDGGYTF.